The 29 T cell receptor beta chains presented below share a single source sample, sequenced in a study of T cells in Graves' hyperthyroidism and ophthalmopathy. Amplified TCR beta CDR3 regions came from RNA transcripts. The HTBI primer set served for first-round RT-PCR of the TCR CDR3. TCRdb re-analysed the multiplex PCR reads in MiXCR, keeping a single row per CDR3 protein. The sample includes 300,000 to 350,000 distinct CDR3 sequences, roughly 18% of them seen just once. Material for sequencing was blood. The source is a woman between 45 and 60 years old with Graves' hyperthyroidism.

This clonotype was seen more than once but under ten times. V is TRBV27 and J is TRBJ2-6; D is unresolved. V lost 1 base to trimming and J lost 3 bases, with 1 base between them. The CDR3 has 13 residues. Germline CDR1 reads MNHEY; CDR2 reads SMNVEV (reference sequence). The CDR3 loop reads CASSLFGANVLTF. The CDR3 DNA sequence: TGTGCCAGCAGTTTATTTGGGGCCAACGTCCTGACTTTC. Combining the CDR3 with reference TRBV27 and TRBJ2-6 gives the whole variable domain EAQVTQNPRYLITVTGKKLTVTCSQNMNHEYMSWYRQDPGLGLRQIYYSMNVEVTDKGDVPEGYKVSRKEKRNFPLILESPSPNQTSLYFCASSLFGANVLTFGAGSRLTVL.

The V and J genes are TRBV5-1 and TRBJ1-1, with a possible D match to TRBD1 (6 bases). Germline CDR1 SGHRS, CDR2 YFSETQ. Trimming removed 5 bases from V and 0 bases from J, with 11 bases in between. The CDR3 is 14 residues long. Written as DNA, the CDR3 is TGCGCCAGCAGATCAGGGGATTTGAACACTGAAGCTTTCTTT. Amino acids: CASRSGDLNTEAFF.

This clonotype was observed a handful of times. The chain employs TRBV6-1 and TRBJ2-5, with D perhaps matching TRBD1 or TRBD2 (5 bases each). Germline-derived CDR1 and CDR2 are MNHNS and SASEGT. V lost 8 bases and J lost 0, with 13 bases in between. The CDR3 consists of 14 residues. The CDR3 loop reads CASGGEGYQETQYF. CDR3 in DNA: TGTGCCAGCGGCGGAGAGGGGTACCAAGAGACCCAGTACTTC.

This clonotype was detected a few times. This chain uses TRBV19 with TRBJ1-5, with D maybe TRBD1 (6 bases). V lost 5 bases and J 2 bases, leaving 16 bases between the germline ends. Germline V lookup: CDR1 LNHDA, CDR2 SQIVND (reference sequence). The CDR3 length is 16 residues. CDR3: CASSPQGAGGNQPQHF. DNA of the CDR3: TGTGCCAGTAGTCCACAGGGAGCCGGGGGCAATCAGCCCCAGCATTTT.

This clonotype has just one count. This may be a read error, as it is one base from a much larger clone. V is TRBV30 and J is TRBJ2-7, with D possibly matching TRBD2 (5 bases). In germline, CDR1 is GTSNPN, CDR2 SVGIG (reference sequence). The length of the CDR3 is 13 residues. DNA of the CDR3: TGTGCCTGGAGTGCCGGGGAGCCCTACGAGCGGTACTTC. This encodes CAWSAGEPYERYF.

The rearrangement joins TRBV24-1 to TRBJ2-5, with a possible D match to TRBD1 (6 bases). The CDR3 has 14 residues. Germline V gives CDR1 KGHDR, CDR2 SFDVKD. V dropped 5 bases and J dropped 0 bases, with 9 bases sitting between them. The CDR3 protein is CATSGRTDQETQYF. In nucleotides, the CDR3 is TGTGCCACCAGTGGACGGACAGACCAAGAGACCCAGTACTTC.

This chain joins TRBV27 and TRBJ2-1; 8 bases match TRBD2. The CDR3 has 15 residues. Germline V gene lookup returns CDR1 MNHEY and CDR2 SMNVEV (reference sequence). The trim removed 1 base at V and 4 bases at J, leaving 3 bases unmatched. The CDR3 region is CASSLWVAGYNEQFF. As DNA, the CDR3 is TGTGCCAGCAGTTTATGGGTAGCGGGGTACAATGAGCAGTTCTTC.

The sample holds many counts of this clonotype. The V gene is TRBV20-1, the J gene TRBJ2-3; 9 nucleotides agree with TRBD2. This CDR3 contains 14 residues. The V and J ends lost 3 bases and 2 bases, in that order; junction bases with no gene match: 3. Germline V lookup: CDR1 DFQATT, CDR2 SNEGSKA (reference sequence). For the CDR3, the DNA is TGCAGTGCTAGGCTAGCGGGATCCACAGATACGCAGTATTTT. Translation: CSARLAGSTDTQYF.

The rearrangement links TRBV20-1 to TRBJ2-5; TRBD2 agrees at 7 bases. Losses at the gene ends were 5 bases for V and 2 bases for J; bases not matched to a gene: 8. The CDR3 is 14 residues long. CDR1 and CDR2 (germline): DFQATT, SNEGSKA (reference sequence). The CDR3 loop is CSARQPGLQETQYF. The CDR3 bases are TGCAGTGCTCGTCAGCCGGGACTACAAGAGACCCAGTACTTC.

This clonotype was counted at least ten times. This chain uses TRBV12-3 or TRBV12-4 with TRBJ2-2; D is undetermined. Trimming took off 7 bases at V and 1 base at J, with 13 bases between the two ends. The CDR3 spans 15 residues. DNA of the CDR3: TGTGCCAGCACTCCACTAAGCCTGAACACCGGGGAGCTGTTTTTT. As protein: CASTPLSLNTGELFF.

The chain combines TRBV12-3 or TRBV12-4 with TRBJ2-3, with 14 bases that match TRBD2. The CDR3 spans 15 residues. Trimming removed 8 bases from V and 7 bases from J; junction bases left unmatched: 8. Written as DNA, the CDR3 is TGTGCCAGCGGGGGACTAGCGGGAGCGGGGAATACGCAGTATTTT. Its protein is CASGGLAGAGNTQYF.

This clonotype has a handful of counts. Here the CDR3 DNA reads TGCAGTGCTAGAGAGGCAGGCGGTGGCTACACCTTC. Amino acids: CSAREAGGGYTF. The chain has TRBV20-1 and TRBJ1-2; unclear D gene. Per germline, CDR1 DFQATT and CDR2 SNEGSKA (reference sequence). Between the trimmed V and J ends, which lost 0 bases and 7 bases, there was a span of 9 bases. This CDR3 spans 12 amino acids.

There are a few counts of this clonotype. J is TRBJ2-1 and V is TRBV3-1, with D hard to call. V lost 0 bases and J 7 bases, leaving 19 bases between the germline ends. This CDR3 has 17 residues. Germline V lookup: CDR1 LGHDT, CDR2 YNNKEL (reference sequence). The CDR3 region has the DNA TGTGCCAGCAGCCAAGACGTGGCCGGCGGCGGTAGGAATGAGCAGTTCTTC. It yields the protein CASSQDVAGGGRNEQFF.

This clonotype was seen only a few times. CDR3 sequence reads: CASSLRLAGYNEQFF. DNA of the CDR3: TGTGCCAGCAGTCTCCGACTAGCGGGTTACAATGAGCAGTTCTTC. V and J are TRBV27 and TRBJ2-1; 10 positions agree with TRBD2. From germline, CDR1 is MNHEY and CDR2 SMNVEV (reference sequence). The CDR3 spans 15 residues. V trimming: 5 bases; J trimming: 4 bases; junction bases outside the gene matches: 5.

This clonotype was counted only a few times. The gene calls are TRBV10-3 and TRBJ2-6; 10 bases line up with TRBD2. Germline V gene lookup returns CDR1 ENHRY and CDR2 SYGVKD. Trimming cost V 4 bases and J 0 bases; bases outside gene matches: 9. The CDR3 has 19 residues. CDR3 bases: TGTGCCATCAGTGTTTCTCCCCTAGCGGGGGCCTCTGGGGCCAACGTCCTGACTTTC. Its protein product is CAISVSPLAGASGANVLTF.

The rearrangement joins TRBV7-2 to TRBJ1-1; the D gene is possibly TRBD1 (5 bases). The CDR3 has 13 amino acids. The V gene's germline CDR1 is SGHTA and CDR2 FQGNSA. The V gene lost 10 bases and the J gene lost 1 base, with 13 bases spanning the gap. Here the CDR3 reads CATQKTANTEAFF. CDR3 coding DNA: TGTGCCACGCAAAAGACAGCGAACACTGAAGCTTTCTTT. Drawing the rest from reference TRBV7-2 and TRBJ1-1, the complete variable domain is GAGVSQSPSNKVTEKGKDVELRCDPISGHTALYWYRQSLGQGLEFLIYFQGNSAPDKSGLPSDRFSAERTGGSVSTLTIQRTQQEDSAVYLCATQKTANTEAFFGQGTRLTVV.

The chain joins TRBV5-1 to TRBJ2-7; tentatively, D is TRBD1 or TRBD2 (5 bases each). V lost 1 base and J lost 6, with 8 bases in between. Germline V gene sequence: CDR1 SGHRS, CDR2 YFSETQ. This CDR3 region has 12 residues. The CDR3: CASSLSGPEQYF. The CDR3 DNA reads as TGCGCCAGCAGCTTGTCGGGGCCCGAGCAGTACTTC.

This chain links TRBV19 with TRBJ2-2; TRBD2 is a possible D gene (6 bases). V was cut by 3 bases and J by 3 bases, with 14 bases left in between. This CDR3 is built from 16 residues. Germline assignment: CDR1 LNHDA and CDR2 SQIVND (reference sequence). CDR3 sequence (DNA): TGTGCCAGTAGTATCTCGGGTAGCGGATACACCGGGGAGCTGTTTTTT. It encodes CASSISGSGYTGELFF.

This clonotype occurred many times. The chain couples TRBV19 to TRBJ1-1, with 7 positions matching TRBD1. Trimming cost V 4 bases and J 1 base; bases outside gene matches: 6. CDR1 and CDR2 (germline): LNHDA, SQIVND (reference sequence). The CDR3 is 15 amino acids. In DNA, the CDR3 is TGTGCCAGTAGTACCTGGGACAGACAGAACACTGAAGCTTTCTTT. Its protein product is CASSTWDRQNTEAFF.

This clonotype was seen ten or more times. The chain joins TRBV2 to TRBJ2-1; D uncertain. Trimming cost V 2 bases and J 7 bases, with 9 bases left between them. The CDR3 is 13 amino acids. Germline V gene sequence: CDR1 SNHLY, CDR2 FYNNEI. The CDR3 sequence is CASSERLPNEQFF. The DNA of the CDR3 is TGTGCCAGCAGTGAAAGGCTACCGAATGAGCAGTTCTTC.

The CDR3: CSALGLAGEYNEQFF. CDR3 DNA: TGCAGTGCCCTAGGACTAGCGGGAGAGTACAATGAGCAGTTCTTC. The V gene is TRBV20-1, the J gene TRBJ2-1, with 13 bases fitting TRBD2. V shed 6 bases and J 4 bases; nucleotides not matched to a gene: 6. CDR1 is DFQATT, CDR2 SNEGSKA, per germline (reference sequence). The CDR3 has 15 residues.

This rearrangement joins TRBV19 to TRBJ2-2; D might be TRBD2 (6 bases). V was pared by 9 bases and J by 0 bases, with 11 bases between. Germline V gives CDR1 LNHDA, CDR2 SQIVND (reference sequence). The CDR3 length is 14 residues. The CDR3 loop is CASKWGANTGELFF. The CDR3 coding sequence is TGTGCCAGCAAATGGGGGGCGAACACCGGGGAGCTGTTTTTT.

V gene TRBV27 combines with J gene TRBJ2-7; weak D call: TRBD2 (5 bases). Trimming stripped 2 bases from V and 3 bases from J, with 11 bases between. Germline V gene sequence: CDR1 MNHEY, CDR2 SMNVEV (reference sequence). CDR3 length equals 14 residues. The CDR3 loop is CASSLGSGNYEQYF. Here the CDR3 DNA reads TGTGCCAGCAGTTTAGGGAGCGGCAACTACGAGCAGTACTTC.

This clonotype was seen a handful of times. The V call is TRBV9, the J call TRBJ1-2; the D is unclear. CDR3 length: 14 residues. The ends were cut back, 4 bases at V and 8 bases at J, with 18 bases in the middle. Per the germline V gene, CDR1 is SGDLS and CDR2 is YYNGEE. The CDR3 here is CASSTHTWAEGYTF. For the CDR3, the DNA is TGTGCCAGCAGCACCCACACGTGGGCTGAGGGCTACACCTTC.

This clonotype was recorded at least ten times. The rearrangement joins TRBV2 to TRBJ2-1; 10 positions match TRBD2. Germline V CDR1 and CDR2: SNHLY, FYNNEI. The V segment lost 5 bases and the J segment 4 bases; nucleotides outside the gene matches: 5. The CDR3 has 15 amino acids. This CDR3 is CASSYSSGGYNEQFF. The CDR3, as DNA: TGTGCCAGCAGTTACTCTAGCGGGGGATACAATGAGCAGTTCTTC.

Only a few counts were recorded for this clonotype. The junction and the germline gene differ at one end; a read error may be behind it. This chain joins TRBV20-1 and TRBJ2-5, with a tentative D call TRBD2 (5 bases). Germline-derived CDR1 and CDR2 are DFQATT and SNEGSKA (reference sequence). CDR3 length: 13 amino acids. CDR3 in amino acids: CSARPGYQKTQYF. CDR3 coding DNA: TGCAGTGCTAGACCGGGGTACCAAAAGACCCAGTACTTC.

Ten or more counts support this clonotype. CDR3 sequence: CSAPRRGGLLTDTQYF. Written as DNA, the CDR3 is TGCAGTGCTCCGAGGAGGGGGGGCTTGTTGACAGATACGCAGTATTTT. The V and J genes are TRBV20-1 and TRBJ2-3; possible D gene TRBD2, 7 bases. This CDR3 contains 16 residues. Germline loops: CDR1 DFQATT, CDR2 SNEGSKA (reference sequence). Trimming pared 5 bases from V and 3 bases from J, leaving 21 bases between.

The chain employs TRBV24-1 and TRBJ1-5; D perhaps matches TRBD1 (5 bases). V was trimmed by 2 bases and J by 0 bases, leaving 7 bases between them. The germline V gene has CDR1 KGHDR and CDR2 SFDVKD. The CDR3 length is 15 residues. The CDR3 is CATSDSGYSNQPQHF. CDR3 DNA: TGTGCCACCAGTGATTCAGGGTATAGCAATCAGCCCCAGCATTTT.

About this clonotype: Just one base apart from a much larger clone, this may be a read error. The conserved closing phenylalanine or tryptophan is absent in this CDR3, likely reflecting a read error. The CDR3 protein is CASNSEDTNTEAFL. CDR3 DNA sequence: TGTGCCAGCAACTCAGAGGACACCAACACTGAAGCTTTCCTT. This chain connects TRBV3-1 to TRBJ1-1; D might be TRBD1 (5 bases). The CDR3 has 14 amino acids. Trimming left V 7 bases short and J 2 bases short, with 14 bases between. Germline CDR1 is LGHDT and CDR2 is YNNKEL (reference sequence).